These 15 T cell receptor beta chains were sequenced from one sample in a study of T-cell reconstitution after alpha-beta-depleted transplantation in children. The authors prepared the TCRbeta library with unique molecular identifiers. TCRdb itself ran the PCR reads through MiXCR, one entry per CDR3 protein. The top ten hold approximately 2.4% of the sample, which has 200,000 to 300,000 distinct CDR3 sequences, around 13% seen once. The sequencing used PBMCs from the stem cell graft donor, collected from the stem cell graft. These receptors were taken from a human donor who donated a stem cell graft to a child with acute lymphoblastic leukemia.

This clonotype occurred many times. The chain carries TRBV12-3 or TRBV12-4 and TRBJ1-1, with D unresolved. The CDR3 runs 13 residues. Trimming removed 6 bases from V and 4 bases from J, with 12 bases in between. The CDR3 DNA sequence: TGTGCCAGCAGAGTCACTGGAGCCACTGAAGCTTTCTTT. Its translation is CASRVTGATEAFF.

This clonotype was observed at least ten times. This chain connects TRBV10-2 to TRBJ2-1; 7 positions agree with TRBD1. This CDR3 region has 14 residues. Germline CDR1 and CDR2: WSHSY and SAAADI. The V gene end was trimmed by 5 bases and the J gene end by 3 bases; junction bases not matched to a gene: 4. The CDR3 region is CASSSPGGYNEQFF. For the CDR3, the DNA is TGCGCCAGCAGTAGCCCAGGGGGCTACAATGAGCAGTTCTTC.

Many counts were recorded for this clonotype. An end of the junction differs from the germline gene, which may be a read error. CDR3 amino acids: CSFKGDPMTGGLKTEAFF. The CDR3 bases are TGCAGCTTCAAGGGGGACCCGATGACAGGGGGTTTGAAAACTGAAGCTTTCTTT. The chain combines TRBV29-1 with TRBJ1-1; 9 bases align to TRBD1. This CDR3 is 18 amino acids long. Looked up from germline, CDR1 is SQVTM and CDR2 is ANQGSEA.

CDR3 in amino acids: CASRPPGGGADTQYF. In DNA form, the CDR3 reads TGCGCCAGCAGACCCCCGGGGGGGGGAGCAGATACGCAGTATTTT. The V call is TRBV5-1, the J call TRBJ2-3, with 8 nucleotides matching TRBD2. The ends lost 5 bases at V and 4 bases at J; junction bases unmatched: 9. Germline V CDR1 and CDR2: SGHRS, YFSETQ. This CDR3 comprises 15 residues.

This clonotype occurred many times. CDR3 in DNA: TGTGCCACCAGCAGAGGATGGACAGGGGAAGGGGGTCAGCCCCAGCATTTT. Translated, it gives CATSRGWTGEGGQPQHF. V usage is TRBV15 and J usage is TRBJ1-5; 9 bases agree with TRBD1. CDR1 is LNHNV, CDR2 YYDKDF, per germline (reference sequence). The length of the CDR3 is 17 residues. The V segment lost 1 base and the J segment 6 bases; nucleotides outside the gene matches: 10.

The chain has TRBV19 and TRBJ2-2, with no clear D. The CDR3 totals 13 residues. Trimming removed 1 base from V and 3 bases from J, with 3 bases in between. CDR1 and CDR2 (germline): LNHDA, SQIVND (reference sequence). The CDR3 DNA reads TGTGCCAGTAGTATAGGGCACACCGGGGAGCTGTTTTTT. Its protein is CASSIGHTGELFF.

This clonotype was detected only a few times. The CDR3 region has the DNA TGTGCCACCAGTGACCCGGGACAGATCGCGAACACCGGGGAGCTGTTTTTT. Translating it yields CATSDPGQIANTGELFF. This chain links TRBV24-1 with TRBJ2-2, with 7 positions matching TRBD1. The CDR3 runs 17 residues. The germline gives CDR1 KGHDR, CDR2 SFDVKD. The junction had 7 bases not matched to a gene; V was cut back by 4 bases and J by 0 bases.

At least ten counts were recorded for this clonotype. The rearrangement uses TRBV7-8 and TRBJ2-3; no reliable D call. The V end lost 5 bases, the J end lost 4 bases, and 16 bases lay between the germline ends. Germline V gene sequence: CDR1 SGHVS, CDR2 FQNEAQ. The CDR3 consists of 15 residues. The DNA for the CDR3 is TGTGCCAGCAGCCGCGTACGGTTCGCGGCAGATACGCAGTATTTT. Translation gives CASSRVRFAADTQYF. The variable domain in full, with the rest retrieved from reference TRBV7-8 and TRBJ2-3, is GAGVSQSPRYKVAKRGQDVALRCDPISGHVSLFWYQQALGQGPEFLTYFQNEAQLDKSGLPSDRFFAERPEGSVSTLKIQRTQQEDSAVYLCASSRVRFAADTQYFGPGTRLTVL.

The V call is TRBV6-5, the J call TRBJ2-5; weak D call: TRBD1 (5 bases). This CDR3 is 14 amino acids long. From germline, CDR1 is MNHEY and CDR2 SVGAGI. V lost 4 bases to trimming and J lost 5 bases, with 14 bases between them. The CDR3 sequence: CASSSGPLRETQYF. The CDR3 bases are TGTGCCAGCAGTTCAGGGCCCCTTCGGGAGACCCAGTACTTC.

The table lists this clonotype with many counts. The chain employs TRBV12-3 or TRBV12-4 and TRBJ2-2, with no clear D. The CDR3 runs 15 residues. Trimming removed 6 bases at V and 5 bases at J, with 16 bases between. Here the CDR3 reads CASSSHKTATGELFF. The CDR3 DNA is TGTGCCAGCAGCTCACACAAAACTGCAACCGGGGAGCTGTTTTTT.

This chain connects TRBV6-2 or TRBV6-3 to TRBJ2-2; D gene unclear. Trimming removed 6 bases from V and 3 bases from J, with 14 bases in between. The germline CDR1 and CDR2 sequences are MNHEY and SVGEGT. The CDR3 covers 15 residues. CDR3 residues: CASSLGQYYTGELFF. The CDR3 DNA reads TGTGCCAGCAGCCTCGGGCAGTACTACACCGGGGAGCTGTTTTTT.

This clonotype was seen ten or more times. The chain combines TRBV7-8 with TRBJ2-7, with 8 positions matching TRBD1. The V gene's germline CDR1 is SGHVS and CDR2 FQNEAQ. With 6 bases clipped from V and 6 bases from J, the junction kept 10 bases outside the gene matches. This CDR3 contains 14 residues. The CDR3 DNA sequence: TGTGCCAGCAGACAACAGACAGGGGTCGGCGAGCAGTACTTC. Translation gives CASRQQTGVGEQYF.

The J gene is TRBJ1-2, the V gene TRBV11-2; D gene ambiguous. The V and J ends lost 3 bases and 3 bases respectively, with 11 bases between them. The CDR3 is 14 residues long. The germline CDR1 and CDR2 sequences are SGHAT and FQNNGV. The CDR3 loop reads CASSLTRHHYGYTF. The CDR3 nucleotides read TGTGCCAGCAGCTTGACCCGACATCACTATGGCTACACCTTC.

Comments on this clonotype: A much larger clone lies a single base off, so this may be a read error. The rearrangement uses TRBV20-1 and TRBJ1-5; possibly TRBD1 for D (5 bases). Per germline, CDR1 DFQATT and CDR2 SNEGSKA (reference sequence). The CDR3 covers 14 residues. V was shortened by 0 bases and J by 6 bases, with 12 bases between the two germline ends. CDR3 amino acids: CSARDRGVCQPQHF. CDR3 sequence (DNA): TGCAGTGCTAGAGATCGGGGGGTATGTCAGCCCCAGCATTTT.

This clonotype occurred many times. The CDR3 sequence is CASSQGTGDNSPLHF. The CDR3 DNA is TGTGCCAGCAGTCAAGGGACAGGGGATAATTCACCCCTCCACTTT. The rearrangement uses TRBV9 and TRBJ1-6; the match to TRBD1 covers 10 bases. The CDR3 loop spans 15 amino acids. Trimming at V came to 5 bases and at J to 5 bases, leaving 4 bases not matched to a gene. Germline CDR1 SGDLS, CDR2 YYNGEE.